This T cell receptor (beta chain) was sequenced in a study of blood T cells in healthy people across ages. The germline V gene has CDR1 SGDLS and CDR2 YYNGEE. This CDR3 is 14 amino acids long. V was trimmed by 3 bases and J by 5 bases, leaving 15 bases between them. Primed by a sample-barcoded 5' primer and a J-beta primer mix, a second PCR proceeded for 7 to 11 cycles. MiXCR, run by TCRdb on the 5' RACE reads, gives a single entry per CDR3 protein. The repertoire has approximately 800,000 distinct CDR3 sequences, roughly 25% of them found once; the top ten carry 2.5% to 3.5%. Another study also made use of these data, one on T cells of mothers and their children. That report adds: Mother-child pairs who were related displayed a slightly higher overlap than unrelated pairs, a difference that was non-significant.

The V gene is TRBV9, the J gene TRBJ2-7, with a possible D match to TRBD2 (5 bases). The sequencing sample was made of blood. This TCR was recovered from a boy younger than 18 in good health. The CDR3 reads CASSGPGEADEQYF. In DNA form, the CDR3 reads TGTGCCAGCAGCGGGCCCGGGGAAGCGGACGAGCAGTACTTC.